This entry describes one T cell receptor (beta chain). Its recognized antigen is unknown. It has no much larger one-base neighbor in the sample; base qualities were not kept. The method behind the library was the immunoSEQ multiplex PCR assay. This immuneACCESS table, as held by TCRdb, lists in-frame sequences with V and J called but not all clones. Of the missing ones, under half trace to an unresolved V gene in checked studies; the others have no known cause. The sample profile shows under 75,000 clones; around 88% of them were found once. Roughly 13% of the sample lies in the top ten. This sample was included in a study of PD-1 blockade in mismatch repair-deficient tumors (TCRdb year 2017). Regarding the study in general: The trial enrolled 85 to 100 consecutive patients with approximately eleven mismatch repair-deficient cancer types between September 2013 and September 2016, all previously treated and progressing. Tumor-associated T cell clones were tracked in the peripheral blood of patients responding to PD-1 blockade by deep sequencing of TCR CDR3 regions. The investigation overall reported the following: Clones residing in the tumor, which were often undetectable in blood before treatment, expanded quickly after pembrolizumab and then contracted, generally before radiologic responses.

Mismatch repair deficiency was established in every enrolled patient by polymerase chain reaction or immunohistochemistry. TCR sequencing was carried out for three patients who responded to pembrolizumab therapy. Pembrolizumab PD-1 blockade was prospectively tested in advanced mismatch repair-deficient cancers, regardless of tissue of origin, in the phase II trial. Serial peripheral blood T cell samples were collected before and at multiple times after starting PD-1 blockade. The timing of each blood sample was reported as weeks after the first dose of pembrolizumab. CDR1 is given as SGDLS and CDR2 as YYNGEE, both from the germline V gene. Spanning cysteine to phenylalanine, the CDR3 consists of 13 amino acids. The retained sequence is limited to the CDR3, 39 bases, with the frame set at the first base. V loses 4 bases, J loses 8 bases, and the germline ends lie 15 bases apart.

The chain joins TRBV9 to TRBJ1-2; the D gene cannot be named for sure. The receptor's source is an adult with mismatch repair-deficient cancer. Specimen: peripheral blood, collected 52 weeks after starting pembrolizumab. CDR3 region: CASSSGHPAGYTF. Here is the DNA: TGTGCCAGCAGCTCGGGCCATCCGGCGGGCTACACCTTC.